The 7 T cell receptor beta chains in this list originate from one sample, sequenced in a study of T-cell reconstitution after alpha-beta-depleted transplantation in children. Unique molecular identifiers featured in how the TCRbeta library was prepared. In TCRdb, the PCR reads were re-called with MiXCR into one record per CDR3 protein. Of over 85,000 distinct CDR3 sequences detected, about 9.4% appear once; the ten largest clones hold roughly 8%. The sample in question was PBMCs from the stem cell graft donor, obtained from the stem cell graft. These receptors were collected from a human donor who donated a stem cell graft to a child with acute lymphoblastic leukemia.

This clonotype was counted ten times or more. The rearrangement uses TRBV6-2 or TRBV6-3 and TRBJ1-5; D unresolved. Germline loops: CDR1 MNHEY, CDR2 SVGEGT. The CDR3 has 16 amino acids. With 2 bases removed from V and 8 bases from J, the gap between germline ends came to 19 bases. This chain's CDR3 is CASSYQSLLFAEPQHF. The CDR3 DNA follows: TGTGCCAGCAGTTACCAGTCTCTTTTATTTGCGGAGCCCCAGCATTTT.

This clonotype showed up many times. V is TRBV7-9 and J is TRBJ2-1; TRBD1 is a possible D gene (5 bases). Germline loops: CDR1 SEHNR, CDR2 FQNEAQ (reference sequence). The ends were cut back, 0 bases at V and 3 bases at J, with 6 bases in the middle. The CDR3 is 14 residues long. In DNA, the CDR3 is TGTGCCAGCAGCTTAGCGCAGGGCTACAATGAGCAGTTCTTC. It translates to CASSLAQGYNEQFF. Variable domain in full (rest from reference TRBV7-9 and TRBJ2-1): DTGVSQNPRHKITKRGQNVTFRCDPISEHNRLYWYRQTLGQGPEFLTYFQNEAQLEKSRLLSDRFSAERPKGSFSTLEIQRTEQGDSAMYLCASSLAQGYNEQFFGPGTRLTVL.

This clonotype has a count of ten or more. The V and J genes are TRBV12-3 or TRBV12-4 and TRBJ1-4; D possibly corresponds to TRBD1 (6 bases). The CDR3 extends over 12 amino acids. With 3 bases removed from V and 8 bases from J, the gap between germline ends came to 7 bases. The CDR3 DNA reads as TGTGCCAGCAGTTTTAGGGGGGAAAAACTGTTTTTT. Translating gives CASSFRGEKLFF.

This clonotype occurred many times. The chain uses TRBV5-6 and TRBJ1-6, with 8 nucleotides matching TRBD1. Germline CDR1 SGHDT, CDR2 YYEEEE. With V trimmed by 0 bases and J by 10 bases, 6 bases remained unmatched. The CDR3 extends over 15 amino acids. The CDR3 DNA sequence: TGTGCCAGCAGCTTGGGAGGACAGGGAAGATCACCCCTCCACTTT. Encoded protein: CASSLGGQGRSPLHF. The full variable domain, its missing parts supplied by reference TRBV5-6 and TRBJ1-6, is DAGVTQSPTHLIKTRGQQVTLRCSPKSGHDTVSWYQQALGQGPQFIFQYYEEEERQRGNFPDRFSGHQFPNYSSELNVNALLLGDSALYLCASSLGGQGRSPLHFGNGTRLTVT.

This clonotype was detected many times. This chain's CDR3 is CSARGRGVGNQPQHF. The CDR3 region has the DNA TGCAGTGCTAGAGGCAGGGGAGTTGGCAATCAGCCCCAGCATTTT. The V call is TRBV20-1, the J call TRBJ1-5, with TRBD1 as a possible D gene (6 bases). V shed 1 base and J shed 2 bases, with 12 bases lying between them. The CDR3 is made up of 15 amino acids. Germline CDR1 is DFQATT and CDR2 is SNEGSKA (reference sequence).

This clonotype appeared many times. V and J are TRBV27 and TRBJ1-6, with unresolved D. The CDR3 has 17 residues. Looked up from germline, CDR1 is MNHEY and CDR2 is SMNVEV (reference sequence). Trimming cost V 4 bases and J 6 bases, with 19 bases left between them. The CDR3 coding sequence is TGTGCCAGCAGTTCAACCCCCCGGACCCGGGGTAATTCACCCCTCCACTTT. Translation: CASSSTPRTRGNSPLHF.

At least ten counts were recorded for this clonotype. The rearrangement joins TRBV10-3 to TRBJ2-5, with 10 nucleotides matching TRBD1. Trimming removed 4 bases from V and 5 bases from J; junction bases left unmatched: 4. This CDR3 spans 14 amino acids. From germline, CDR1 is ENHRY and CDR2 SYGVKD. The CDR3: CAISGTGGGETQYF. DNA of the CDR3: TGTGCCATCAGTGGGACAGGGGGAGGCGAGACCCAGTACTTC.